The next 5 T cell receptor beta chains were all read from a single sample in a study of blood T cell repertoires in COVID-19. The repertoire was sequenced with immunoSEQ multiplex PCR; TCRdb's copy has only in-frame clones and lacks some. Altogether roughly 200,000 clones are present, 75% to 80% being singletons, with the ten largest covering roughly 9.4%. Material for sequencing was peripheral blood. These receptors all stem from a woman aged 45 to 65 with active or convalescent COVID-19.

The chain is built from TRBV4-1 and TRBJ2-1; TRBD2 is a possible D gene (6 bases). CDR3 length equals 15 residues. Deletions cut 0 bases from V and 8 bases from J, with 14 bases between. The germline V gene has CDR1 MGHRA and CDR2 YSYEKL. CDR3 residues: CASSQDPGSGDEQFF. CDR3 in DNA: TGCGCCAGCAGCCAAGATCCCGGGAGTGGGGATGAGCAGTTCTTC.

The chain uses TRBV29-1 and TRBJ2-3; 11 bases align to TRBD2. The CDR3 loop spans 15 amino acids. Germline V lookup: CDR1 SQVTM, CDR2 ANQGSEA. Trimming cost V 6 bases and J 2 bases; bases outside gene matches: 7. The CDR3 bases are TGCAGCGTCTCCGGGACTAGCGGATTCACAGATACGCAGTATTTT. It translates to CSVSGTSGFTDTQYF.

The chain combines TRBV14 with TRBJ2-5; maybe TRBD2 (6 bases). Germline-derived CDR1 and CDR2 are SGHDN and FVKESK. CDR3 size: 15 residues. Between the trimmed V and J ends, which lost 2 bases and 4 bases, there was a span of 14 bases. The chain's CDR3 is CASSQRASGGETQYF. CDR3 bases: TGTGCCAGCAGCCAACGGGCGTCCGGGGGAGAGACCCAGTACTTC.

This clone showed up just a few times. The chain carries TRBV3-1 (or the pseudogene TRBV3-2) and TRBJ2-3; 11 bases fit TRBD2. The CDR3 spans 16 residues. The V segment lost 4 bases and the J segment 2 bases; nucleotides outside the gene matches: 5. Germline V gives CDR1 LGHDT, CDR2 YNNKEL (reference sequence). CDR3 sequence (DNA): TGTGCCAGCAGCCCCCCTAGCGGGGGGTACACAGATACGCAGTATTTT. Amino acids: CASSPPSGGYTDTQYF.

The gene calls are TRBV15 and TRBJ2-2; 8 bases fit TRBD1. There are 15 residues in the CDR3. Germline V gene sequence: CDR1 LNHNV, CDR2 YYDKDF (reference sequence). V gave up 0 bases and J gave up 8 bases; unmatched junction bases: 5. The CDR3 sequence is CATSRDRTGIGELFF. For the CDR3, the DNA is TGTGCCACCAGCAGAGATAGGACAGGGATTGGGGAGCTGTTTTTT.